This T cell receptor beta chain was profiled in a study of T cell responses to AZD1222 COVID-19 vaccine. At the level of the study: Whether given at about 4 or about 12 weeks, second doses were pooled.

As regards this clone: As yet, its antigen is unknown.

Study conclusions and caveats: Epitopes outside B.1.351 and B.1.1.7 mutated regions reportedly drew nearly half of spike TCRs. Only a handful of people who got AZD1222 tested seropositive at baseline.

Sequenced by immunoSEQ multiplex PCR; TCRdb stores in-frame clones only, minus some. The data show 80,000 or so clones, roughly nine tenths seen once. This specimen consisted of peripheral blood, obtained on day 0 of AZD1222 vaccination. The receptor was isolated from an adult in good health.

The DNA of the CDR3 is TGTGCCAGCAGCTTGGGGGGGACAGGGATTTACGAGCAGTACTTC. Protein sequence: CASSLGGTGIYEQYF. The genes are TRBV5-8 and TRBJ2-7; 9 nucleotides agree with TRBD1. Looked up from germline, CDR1 is SGHTS and CDR2 is YDEGEE. The CDR3 consists of 15 residues. After removal of 0 bases from V and 4 bases from J, the junction contained 5 bases not matched to a gene. The complete variable domain, with remaining parts taken from reference TRBV5-8 and TRBJ2-7, reads EAGVTQSPTHLIKTRGQQATLRCSPISGHTSVYWYQQALGLGLQFLLWYDEGEERNRGNFPPRFSGRQFPNYSSELNVNALELEDSALYLCASSLGGTGIYEQYFGPGTRLTVT.